The next 26 T cell receptor beta chains were all read from a single sample in a study of T cells in Graves' hyperthyroidism and ophthalmopathy. Amplified regions were TCR beta CDR3 sequences from RNA transcripts. Carried out on the TCR CDR3, a first-round RT-PCR used the HTBI primer set. TCRdb used MiXCR to reprocess the multiplex PCR reads, holding one entry per CDR3 protein. The sample yields 360,000 or so distinct CDR3 sequences, about 19% seen once. Source material: blood. The receptors stem from a woman under 30 with Graves' hyperthyroidism.

This clonotype was seen repeatedly, ten times or more. The gene calls are TRBV6-5 and TRBJ2-6; 7 bases fit TRBD2. CDR1 is MNHEY, CDR2 SVGAGI, per germline. V dropped 4 bases and J dropped 4; count of bases not matched to a gene: 7. The CDR3 contains 16 residues. CDR3 sequence reads: CASSWGGAKGANVLTF. CDR3 sequence (DNA): TGTGCCAGCAGTTGGGGAGGGGCTAAGGGGGCCAACGTCCTGACTTTC.

This clonotype has at least ten counts. V usage is TRBV12-3 or TRBV12-4 and J usage is TRBJ2-7; either TRBD1 or TRBD2 may supply D (5 bases each). CDR3 length: 13 amino acids. V was shortened by 5 bases and J by 6 bases, with 14 bases between the two germline ends. The CDR3: CASSPGTVREQYF. The DNA for the CDR3 is TGTGCCAGCAGTCCAGGGACGGTTCGCGAGCAGTACTTC.

Ten or more counts support this clonotype. The chain uses TRBV6-4 and TRBJ2-5; D may match TRBD1 or TRBD2 (6 bases each). The CDR3 loop spans 18 amino acids. In germline, CDR1 is MRHNA, CDR2 SNTAGT. V gave up 2 bases and J gave up 2 bases, with 21 bases separating them. CDR3 in amino acids: CASSDTIAPEGGQETQYF. The CDR3 DNA sequence: TGTGCCAGCAGTGACACCATCGCGCCAGAGGGGGGACAAGAGACCCAGTACTTC.

A few counts support this clonotype. This rearrangement joins TRBV7-3 to TRBJ2-3; the match to TRBD1 covers 10 bases. The CDR3 spans 16 residues. The germline gives CDR1 SGHTA, CDR2 FQGTGA. Losses at the gene ends were 5 bases for V and 6 bases for J; bases not matched to a gene: 11. CDR3 nucleotides: TGTGCCAGCAGCCCACAGATGGGACAGGGGTTCGATACGCAGTATTTT. Residues: CASSPQMGQGFDTQYF.

On this clonotype: A read error is possible here, since a much larger clone lies one base away. This chain links TRBV6-1 with TRBJ1-2, with D unresolved. The CDR3 runs 13 residues. Germline-derived CDR1 and CDR2 are MNHNS and SASEGT. The CDR3 DNA reads as TGTGCCAGCAGTGAAGCACCCCGGGGTGGCTGCACCTTC. Residues: CASSEAPRGGCTF.

This clonotype was counted ten times or more. V gene TRBV27 combines with J gene TRBJ2-7, with TRBD1 matching 7 bases. The CDR3 covers 15 residues. Germline V CDR1 and CDR2: MNHEY, SMNVEV (reference sequence). The J segment lost 4 bases and the V segment lost 6 bases, leaving 12 bases of the junction unmatched. The CDR3 DNA sequence: TGTGCCAGCAGCGGAAGACAGGGAAATTTGTACGAGCAGTACTTC. Its translation is CASSGRQGNLYEQYF.

This clonotype was recorded many times. The chain links TRBV28 to TRBJ1-2; tentative D call: TRBD1 (5 bases). The CDR3 is made up of 16 amino acids. Trimming cost V 5 bases and J 8 bases, with 24 bases left between them. The germline V gene has CDR1 MDHEN and CDR2 SYDVKM. This chain's CDR3 is CASSPPTHGAIEGYTF. CDR3 nucleotide sequence: TGTGCCAGCAGTCCACCGACCCATGGGGCTATTGAGGGCTACACCTTC.

This clonotype was observed at least ten times. This chain uses TRBV12-3 or TRBV12-4 with TRBJ1-1; weak D call: TRBD1 (6 bases). The CDR3 consists of 14 residues. The ends were cut back, 8 bases at V and 6 bases at J, with 19 bases in the middle. The CDR3 nucleotides read TGTGCCAGCTACTTTTTAGGGGACACTGCTGAAGCTTTCTTT. Protein sequence: CASYFLGDTAEAFF.

The chain recombines TRBV9 with TRBJ1-6; weak D call: TRBD1 (5 bases). The CDR3 spans 18 residues. Germline CDR1 reads SGDLS; CDR2 reads YYNGEE. V was cut by 3 bases and J by 5 bases, with 21 bases left in between. The DNA of the CDR3 is TGTGCCAGCAGCGAACTTGGCCTTCCGGGGCTGGATAATTCACCCCTCCACTTT. It encodes CASSELGLPGLDNSPLHF.

There are many counts of this clonotype. The J gene is TRBJ1-5, the V gene TRBV19; D remains ambiguous. The CDR3 runs 13 residues. Germline V CDR1 and CDR2: LNHDA, SQIVND (reference sequence). The CDR3 DNA sequence: TGTGCACCACGGGGTCGAAGCAATCAGCCCCAGCATTTT. Residues: CAPRGRSNQPQHF.

This clonotype has only a few counts. The CDR3 DNA reads as TGTGCCAGCAGCGCTCGGGCGGCTAGCGGGGGATACCAAGAGACCCAGTACTTC. The encoded protein is CASSARAASGGYQETQYF. This sequence joins TRBV9 and TRBJ2-5; TRBD2 matches at 10 bases. Germline lookup yields CDR1 SGDLS and CDR2 YYNGEE. J was trimmed by 0 bases and V by 3 bases; bases with no gene match: 11. CDR3 length: 18 amino acids.

Ten or more counts support this clonotype. J is TRBJ2-7 and V is TRBV30; D might be TRBD2 (6 bases). Germline CDR1 GTSNPN, CDR2 SVGIG (reference sequence). This CDR3 has 12 amino acids. Trimming pared 4 bases from V and 9 bases from J, leaving 16 bases between. CDR3 residues: CAWTRDSAGQYF. The DNA of the CDR3 is TGTGCCTGGACTCGGGACTCCGCCGGGCAGTACTTC.

With respect to this clonotype: A read error may produce the germline difference seen at one junction end. The gene calls are TRBV18 and TRBJ1-2; TRBD1 matches 8 bases. The CDR3 sequence is 14 residues long. Germline CDR1 KGHSH, CDR2 LQKENI. The CDR3 is CASSPEGQAYGFTF. For the CDR3, the DNA is TGTGCCAGCTCACCAGAGGGACAGGCCTATGGCTTCACCTTC.

This clonotype was counted at least ten times. V is TRBV20-1 and J is TRBJ2-5; the D is unclear. The CDR3 covers 11 residues. V was clipped by 0 bases and J by 7 bases, with 6 bases between them. Germline CDR1 is DFQATT and CDR2 is SNEGSKA (reference sequence). The CDR3 spells CSAREPGTQYF. For the CDR3, the DNA is TGCAGTGCTAGAGAACCAGGGACCCAGTACTTC.

This clonotype was seen at least ten times. J is TRBJ1-1 and V is TRBV5-1; TRBD1 is a possible D gene (5 bases). The CDR3 runs to 14 residues. The germline V gene encodes CDR1 SGHRS and CDR2 YFSETQ. Trimming stripped 3 bases from V and 0 bases from J, with 9 bases between. The CDR3 spells CASSSGTLNTEAFF. Written as DNA, the CDR3 is TGCGCCAGCAGCTCCGGGACCTTGAACACTGAAGCTTTCTTT.

The rearrangement joins TRBV19 to TRBJ1-5, with D hard to call. Germline V gene lookup returns CDR1 LNHDA and CDR2 SQIVND (reference sequence). The CDR3 totals 13 residues. Trimming left V 8 bases short and J 0 bases short, with 8 bases between. CDR3 protein: CASGSSSNQPQHF. As DNA, the CDR3 is TGTGCCAGTGGGTCGAGTAGCAATCAGCCCCAGCATTTT.

This clonotype occurred many times. The chain is built from TRBV6-1 and TRBJ1-5; TRBD1 aligns across 8 bases. Germline assignment: CDR1 MNHNS and CDR2 SASEGT. There are 13 residues in the CDR3. V was pared by 6 bases and J by 10 bases, with 8 bases of the junction left unmatched. The CDR3 sequence: CASSHGQGQPQHF. The DNA for the CDR3 is TGTGCCAGCAGCCACGGACAGGGTCAACCCCAGCATTTT.

This clonotype was seen a few times. This CDR3 fails to terminate in the conserved phenylalanine or tryptophan, so it likely reflects a read error. The genes are TRBV5-1 and TRBJ1-1; a possible D gene is TRBD1 (6 bases). Trimming left V 0 bases short and J 0 bases short, with 15 bases between. This CDR3 has 17 amino acids. CDR1 is SGHRS, CDR2 YFSETQ, per germline. The CDR3 is CASSLESWDTMNTEAFL. The CDR3 nucleotides are TGCGCCAGCAGCTTGGAATCATGGGACACCATGAACACTGAAGCTTTCCTT.

This clonotype was observed at least ten times. The chain is built from TRBV5-5 and TRBJ1-5, with D unclear. Trimming removed 0 bases at V and 0 bases at J, with 7 bases between. CDR1 is SGHKS, CDR2 YYEKEE, per germline (reference sequence). The CDR3 is 15 residues long. The CDR3 is CASSLVAHSNQPQHF. For the CDR3, the DNA is TGTGCCAGCAGCTTGGTGGCCCATAGCAATCAGCCCCAGCATTTT.

Ten or more counts support this clonotype. This chain uses TRBV12-3 or TRBV12-4 with TRBJ1-2; TRBD1 matches 9 bases. This CDR3 has 14 amino acids. Trimming cost V 1 base and J 7 bases; bases outside gene matches: 4. CDR3: CASSLVDRGSGYTF. CDR3 nucleotides: TGTGCCAGCAGTTTAGTGGACAGGGGATCTGGCTACACCTTC.

The rearrangement uses TRBV28 and TRBJ1-5; maybe TRBD1 (6 bases). Trimming removed 6 bases from V and 1 base from J, with 16 bases in between. Germline V lookup: CDR1 MDHEN, CDR2 SYDVKM. The CDR3 covers 16 residues. For the CDR3, the DNA is TGTGCCAGCAGACCCCAGGGGTTAGGAAGCAATCAGCCCCAGCATTTT. This gives the protein CASRPQGLGSNQPQHF.

This clonotype was seen at least ten times. The V and J genes are TRBV10-3 and TRBJ1-5; D not certain. The CDR3 spans 14 residues. Germline V lookup: CDR1 ENHRY, CDR2 SYGVKD. V was shortened by 6 bases and J by 7 bases, with 16 bases between the two germline ends. The CDR3 nucleotides are TGTGCCATCAGCGGGAGCGCAATAGTGCAGCCCCAGCATTTT. As protein: CAISGSAIVQPQHF.

This clonotype was seen only a few times. The chain carries TRBV5-1 and TRBJ2-5; 10 positions match TRBD2. J gave up 4 bases and V 4 bases, and 13 bases lay outside the gene matches. The CDR3 totals 17 residues. Per germline, CDR1 SGHRS and CDR2 YFSETQ. The CDR3 coding sequence is TGCGCCAGCAGCGCACACTCGAGCGGGGGGGCCGGAGAGACCCAGTACTTC. Its translation is CASSAHSSGGAGETQYF.

This clonotype was detected once. The chain carries TRBV6-2 or TRBV6-3 and TRBJ1-5; a weak D match, TRBD1 (6 bases). Looked up from germline, CDR1 is MNHEY and CDR2 is SVGEGT. The germline V and J ends were trimmed by 5 bases and 0 bases, with 11 bases remaining between them. This CDR3 region has 15 residues. The CDR3 region is CASSKGDYSNQPQHF. The CDR3 nucleotides are TGTGCCAGCAGTAAGGGGGACTATAGCAATCAGCCCCAGCATTTT.

This clonotype turned up a few times. This rearrangement joins TRBV20-1 to TRBJ1-1; D gene uncertain. Trimming removed 2 bases from V and 2 bases from J, with 9 bases in between. Germline V gene data show CDR1 as DFQATT and CDR2 as SNEGSKA (reference sequence). CDR3 length equals 13 residues. Here the CDR3 DNA reads TGCAGTGCTAGACAGGAATTTAACACTGAAGCTTTCTTT. This translates into CSARQEFNTEAFF.

This clonotype was seen a few times. The rearrangement joins TRBV3-1 to TRBJ1-1; D not certain. Deletions cut 3 bases from V and 1 base from J, with 9 bases between. The CDR3 spans 14 residues. The germline V gene has CDR1 LGHDT and CDR2 YNNKEL (reference sequence). In DNA form, the CDR3 reads TGTGCCAGCAGCCAGGAAGTCCCGAACACTGAAGCTTTCTTT. It is translated as CASSQEVPNTEAFF.